The rows below give T cell receptor beta chains drawn from one sample of a study of Graves' ophthalmopathy and Graves' hyperthyroidism. TCRdb analysed the multiplex PCR reads with MiXCR anew, one entry per CDR3 protein. The data contain over 500,000 distinct CDR3 sequences, about 20% of them singletons. The sequencing input was peripheral blood. These TCRs come from a woman aged 18 to 35 with stable Graves' hyperthyroidism. Some clones in this sample may be carry-over from other donors' samples. CDR3s include the opening cysteine and the closing phenylalanine or tryptophan. D genes are given only for firm matches. Size is stated for part of the rows, as once, few or many counts, or as a class when the clone is expanded.

j_gene,abundance,d_gene,v_gene,CDR3aa,CDR3nt
TRBJ1-2,few,-,TRBV12-3/TRBV12-4,CASTSAGTFYGYTF,TGTGCCAGCACCTCGGCAGGGACCTTCTATGGCTACACCTTC
TRBJ1-5,-,-,TRBV6-2/TRBV6-3,CASSAEGAHQPQHF,TGTGCCAGCAGCGCTGAGGGTGCACATCAGCCCCAGCATTTT
TRBJ2-2,-,-,TRBV4-1,CASSQDRDGMGTGELFF,TGCGCCAGCAGCCAAGATCGGGATGGGATGGGCACCGGGGAGCTGTTTTTT
TRBJ1-1,-,-,TRBV3-1,CASSQQDRNTEAFF,TGTGCCAGCAGCCAACAGGACAGGAACACTGAAGCTTTCTTT
TRBJ2-5,many,TRBD2,TRBV6-1,CASRRTTGTSGRRETQYF,TGTGCCAGCAGACGAACCACCGGGACTAGCGGGAGGAGAGAGACCCAGTACTTC
TRBJ2-5,-,TRBD1,TRBV6-1,CASRPRGRGETQYF,TGTGCCAGCAGGCCCAGGGGGCGCGGGGAGACCCAGTACTTC
TRBJ2-1,few,-,TRBV7-3,CASSLGGSYNEQFF,TGTGCCAGCAGCTTGGGGGGCTCCTACAATGAGCAGTTCTTC
TRBJ2-5,many,-,TRBV12-3/TRBV12-4,CASSLMSLGSQETQYF,TGTGCCAGCAGTTTGATGAGTTTGGGCAGTCAAGAGACCCAGTACTTC
TRBJ1-5,-,-,TRBV6-2/TRBV6-3,CASSLRGRPGQPQHF,TGTGCCAGCAGTTTGCGGGGGCGCCCCGGTCAGCCCCAGCATTTT
TRBJ1-1,-,-,TRBV19,CASRVIRDIETEAFF,TGTGCCAGTAGGGTAATCCGGGACATTGAGACTGAAGCTTTCTTT
TRBJ2-5,-,TRBD2,TRBV12-3/TRBV12-4,CASSILGLAGTETQYF,TGTGCCAGCAGCATATTAGGCCTAGCGGGGACAGAGACCCAGTACTTC
TRBJ1-5,many,-,TRBV6-5,CASSYSGQHSNQPQHF,TGTGCCAGCAGTTACTCGGGGCAGCATAGCAATCAGCCCCAGCATTTT
TRBJ2-5,many,TRBD2,TRBV11-1,CASSLARFDLREGRAISQETQYF,TGTGCCAGCAGCTTAGCGCGGTTCGACTTGCGGGAGGGCCGGGCTATAAGCCAAGAGACCCAGTACTTC
TRBJ2-5,many,-,TRBV28,CASSFVRFITNQETQYF,TGTGCCAGCAGTTTCGTGAGATTCATCACAAATCAAGAGACCCAGTACTTC
TRBJ1-1,many,-,TRBV20-1,CSARVGGGGAFF,TGCAGTGCTAGAGTTGGAGGGGGGGGTGCTTTCTTT
TRBJ2-2,-,TRBD1,TRBV30,CAWSSRDSYTGELFF,TGTGCCTGGAGTTCCCGGGACAGTTACACCGGGGAGCTGTTTTTT
TRBJ2-7,many,-,TRBV27,CASKEVAGKSEQYF,TGTGCCAGCAAAGAGGTAGCAGGGAAAAGCGAGCAGTACTTC
TRBJ2-7,few,-,TRBV20-1,CSARSGTRLGEQYF,TGCAGTGCTAGATCGGGGACCCGGTTGGGCGAGCAGTACTTC
TRBJ1-1,many,-,TRBV2,CASSGGQLNTEAFF,TGTGCCAGCAGTGGTGGACAGCTGAACACTGAAGCTTTCTTT
TRBJ2-7,many,-,TRBV27,CASSPTGYYEQYF,TGTGCCAGCAGTCCAACAGGATACTACGAGCAGTACTTC
TRBJ2-7,-,-,TRBV28,CASSSTAPSYEQYF,TGTGCCAGCAGTTCGACTGCCCCATCCTACGAGCAGTACTTC
TRBJ1-2,many,-,TRBV28,CASRSTRGTNYGYTF,TGTGCCAGCAGAAGCACCAGGGGAACCAACTATGGCTACACCTTC
TRBJ1-2,-,-,TRBV6-1,CASSEKAVVNYGYTF,TGTGCCAGCAGTGAAAAGGCTGTCGTTAACTATGGCTACACCTTC
TRBJ2-7,few,TRBD1,TRBV6-2/TRBV6-3,CASSYWVGDRGEGSYEQYF,TGTGCCAGCAGTTACTGGGTCGGGGACAGGGGCGAGGGCTCCTACGAGCAGTACTTC
TRBJ2-7,-,-,TRBV9,CASSSSGYDSYEQYF,TGTGCCAGCAGCTCGTCGGGCTACGACTCCTACGAGCAGTACTTC
TRBJ2-4,many,TRBD1,TRBV6-2/TRBV6-3,CATGQAENIQYF,TGTGCCACCGGACAGGCAGAAAACATTCAGTACTTC
TRBJ1-5,few,-,TRBV11-2,CASSPGPPQYCNQPQHF,TGTGCCAGCAGCCCGGGACCGCCACAATATTGCAATCAGCCCCAGCATTTT
TRBJ2-5,many,-,TRBV5-1,CASSLDPVQETQYF,TGCGCCAGCAGCTTGGATCCAGTCCAAGAGACCCAGTACTTC
TRBJ1-2,few,-,TRBV24-1,CATSDRTAYGYTF,TGTGCCACCAGTGATCGGACAGCCTATGGCTACACCTTC
TRBJ2-7,few,TRBD2,TRBV6-1,CASLYGLAGDLYEQYF,TGTGCCAGCCTCTACGGACTAGCGGGAGATCTCTACGAGCAGTACTTC
TRBJ1-6,-,-,TRBV12-3/TRBV12-4,CASSSRGTLHF,TGTGCCAGCAGTTCCCGCGGCACCCTCCACTTT
TRBJ2-5,many,TRBD2,TRBV20-1,CSARDGSGVQETQYF,TGCAGTGCTAGAGATGGTAGCGGGGTCCAAGAGACCCAGTACTTC
TRBJ2-2,many,-,TRBV4-2,CASSPSGRGAGELFF,TGTGCCAGCAGCCCCTCGGGACGGGGGGCTGGGGAGCTGTTTTTT
TRBJ2-7,-,TRBD1,TRBV6-5,CASSYSTGESYEQYF,TGTGCCAGCAGTTACTCGACAGGGGAATCCTACGAGCAGTACTTC
TRBJ2-7,many,-,TRBV27,CASSNIGGGVGYEQYF,TGTGCCAGCAGTAACATCGGTGGAGGGGTGGGCTACGAGCAGTACTTC
TRBJ2-5,few,-,TRBV5-1,CASSVWGHSRDYRQETQYF,TGCGCCAGCAGCGTATGGGGACATTCCCGGGACTACAGACAAGAGACCCAGTACTTC
TRBJ1-6,-,-,TRBV6-4,CASSDRGTNNSPLHF,TGTGCCAGCAGTGACAGAGGGACGAATAATTCACCCCTCCACTTT
TRBJ2-7,many,TRBD1,TRBV6-5,CASSFRQGSYEQYF,TGTGCCAGCAGTTTCCGACAGGGCTCCTACGAGCAGTACTTC
TRBJ2-6,many,-,TRBV7-9,CATLQDSGANVLTF,TGTGCCACCCTACAGGACTCTGGGGCCAACGTCCTGACTTTC
TRBJ1-2,few,-,TRBV3-1,CASSRTPMGGYTF,TGTGCCAGCAGCCGAACCCCCATGGGGGGCTACACCTTC